This TCR beta chain derives from a study of CXCR3-negative and CXCR3-positive naive CD8 T cells. Findings of the study overall: Higher TRB CDR3 hydrophobicity marked CXCR3-positive naive cells relative to CXCR3-negative naive cells.

The sorting of each CD8+ T cell subset was done in triplicate, at more than 250,000 cells each. A word on this clonotype: Its specificity is not known.

Preparation of TRB cDNA libraries relied on 5' RACE carrying UMI labels. TCRdb reprocessed the 5' RACE reads, with one entry per CDR3 protein and no DNA. The sample has around 160,000 distinct CDR3 sequences. The CDR3 sequence is 16 residues long. Germline V CDR1 and CDR2: SQVTM, ANQGSEA. This TCR came from a human donor in good health. Some clones in this sample may be carry-over from other donors' samples. Specimen: naive CXCR3+ CD8+ T cells from blood. Specified subset: CD45RO-CCR7+CD27+CD95- naive CD8+ T cells expressing CXCR3 (TNR3+). V and J are TRBV29-1 and TRBJ2-1. CDR3 residues: CSVEDPVTSSYNEQFF.